The present TCR beta chain was sequenced within a study of CD8+CD57+ T cells in acquired aplastic anemia. Turning to the study itself: The DNA of sorted CD4+ and CD8+ cells averaged 3.2 ug. Reads per healthy sample averaged about 9.8 million (CD4+) and 11 million to 13 million (CD8+). Study outcomes and limitations: Roughly 27 sequences, all CD8+ CDR3, were shared between patients and controls. No significant difference in CD8+ Simpson's diversity was found between patients and controls.

Details on this clonotype: What it binds is unknown.

The CDR3 loop spans 13 amino acids. V lost 4 bases and J lost 7, with 14 bases in between. Germline lookup yields CDR1 SQVTM and CDR2 ANQGSEA. Genomic DNA, the template, was used for profiling of the TCR beta VDJ and CDR3. Each CDR3 protein is one row after TCRdb ran MiXCR on the reads. This table holds about 100,000 distinct CDR3 sequences, 40% to 65% found once. The chain carries TRBV29-1 and TRBJ2-1, with a tentative D call TRBD1 (6 bases). The TCR sequence derives from a human donor in good health, serving as a control. Input material: sorted CD4+, CD8+, or CD8+CD57+ T cells (not recorded which) from PBMCs. CDR3 loop: CSVGFGTLNEQFF. CDR3 coding DNA: TGCAGCGTTGGTTTCGGGACACTTAATGAGCAGTTCTTC.